These T cell receptor beta chains were read from a single sample in a study of cytomegalovirus exposure and HLA in healthy donors. Here immunoSEQ multiplex PCR was the method, and the copy in TCRdb shows in-frame clones only, minus some. The profile shows about 200,000 clones, around 87% of them singletons. Material for sequencing was PBMCs. The receptors were sampled from a woman under 30 in good health and CMV-seronegative. CDR3s include the opening cysteine and the closing phenylalanine or tryptophan. D genes are given only for firm matches. Clone size is not always given. Where it is, it says once, few, many or a class for expanded clones.

J: TRBJ2-2
size: .
D: TRBD2
V: TRBV6-4
CDR3: CASSEVAGGNTGELFF
DNA: TGTGCCAGCAGTGAAGTAGCGGGAGGGAACACCGGGGAGCTGTTTTTT

J: TRBJ1-3
size: .
D: TRBD1
V: TRBV6-5
CDR3: CASSYTGGSGNTIYF
DNA: TGTGCCAGCAGTTACACAGGGGGCTCTGGAAACACCATATATTTT

J: TRBJ2-1
size: .
D: .
V: TRBV5-1
CDR3: CASSLGTSWYNEQFF
DNA: TGCGCCAGCAGCTTGGGCACTAGCTGGTACAATGAGCAGTTCTTC

J: TRBJ2-4
size: .
D: TRBD1
V: TRBV5-4
CDR3: CASSLRTGVAKNIQYF
DNA: TGTGCCAGCAGCTTGAGGACAGGGGTCGCCAAAAACATTCAGTACTTC

J: TRBJ2-3
size: .
D: TRBD1
V: TRBV19
CDR3: CASSSYRGHTDTQYF
DNA: TGTGCCAGTAGTAGCTACAGGGGGCACACAGATACGCAGTATTTT

J: TRBJ1-4
size: .
D: .
V: TRBV28
CDR3: CASSSRQINPWGPNEKLFF
DNA: TGTGCCAGCAGTTCTCGACAGATTAATCCGTGGGGTCCTAATGAAAAACTGTTTTTT

J: TRBJ2-1
size: .
D: TRBD2
V: TRBV18
CDR3: CASSGFSGGVTYNEQFF
DNA: TGTGCCAGCTCAGGATTTAGCGGGGGGGTCACCTACAATGAGCAGTTCTTC

J: TRBJ2-7
size: .
D: TRBD2
V: TRBV7-2
CDR3: CASSLAFGRANEQYF
DNA: TGTGCCAGCAGCTTAGCGTTTGGGAGGGCGAACGAGCAGTACTTC

J: TRBJ1-1
size: few
D: .
V: TRBV27
CDR3: CASSPTGMTEAFF
DNA: TGTGCCAGCAGCCCAACAGGGATGACTGAAGCTTTCTTT

J: TRBJ1-2
size: .
D: TRBD1
V: TRBV28
CDR3: CASTAATGGRTGYTF
DNA: TGTGCCAGCACCGCTGCCACAGGGGGGCGCACAGGCTACACCTTC

J: TRBJ2-1
size: .
D: TRBD2
V: TRBV7-8
CDR3: CASSPLRPSGSGEQFF
DNA: TGTGCCAGCAGCCCTCTGCGGCCTAGCGGGAGCGGTGAGCAGTTCTTC

J: TRBJ2-7
size: .
D: .
V: TRBV21-1
CDR3: CASSRWASYEQYF
DNA: TGTGCCAGCAGCAGGTGGGCCTCCTACGAGCAGTACTTC

J: TRBJ1-1
size: .
D: .
V: TRBV19
CDR3: CASSIAGSNTEAFF
DNA: TGTGCCAGTAGTATAGCGGGATCGAACACTGAAGCTTTCTTT

J: TRBJ2-1
size: .
D: .
V: TRBV7-8
CDR3: CASSSGSGFEQFF
DNA: TGTGCCAGCAGCTCGGGTTCGGGTTTTGAGCAGTTCTTC

J: TRBJ2-7
size: .
D: .
V: TRBV6-6
CDR3: CASSQEGGAYAQYF
DNA: TGTGCCAGCAGCCAGGAGGGGGGGGCCTACGCGCAGTACTTC

J: TRBJ1-3
size: once
D: .
V: TRBV6-5
CDR3: CASSYATGSSGNTIYF
DNA: TGTGCCAGCAGTTACGCCACAGGGAGCTCTGGAAACACCATATATTTT

J: TRBJ1-2
size: .
D: TRBD1
V: TRBV7-9
CDR3: CASSLGTGGYEGYTF
DNA: TGTGCCAGCAGCTTAGGTACAGGGGGCTACGAAGGCTACACCTTC

J: TRBJ1-2
size: .
D: TRBD1
V: TRBV13
CDR3: CASSFRGPGGADGYTF
DNA: TGTGCCAGTAGCTTTAGGGGACCAGGGGGCGCGGATGGCTACACCTTC

J: TRBJ1-5
size: once
D: .
V: TRBV13
CDR3: CASSLNRVNQPQHF
DNA: TGTGCCAGCAGCTTAAACAGAGTCAATCAGCCCCAGCATTTT

J: TRBJ1-1
size: few
D: .
V: TRBV28
CDR3: CASSPEDTRSTEAFF
DNA: TGTGCCAGCAGTCCAGAGGATACACGGTCGACTGAAGCTTTCTTT

J: TRBJ2-3
size: .
D: .
V: TRBV7-9
CDR3: CSSSFGADTQYF
DNA: TGTTCCAGCAGCTTCGGAGCAGATACGCAGTATTTT

J: TRBJ1-4
size: few
D: TRBD1
V: TRBV6-5
CDR3: CASSSDRGGNEKLFF
DNA: TGTGCCAGCAGTTCCGACAGGGGAGGGAATGAAAAACTGTTTTTT

J: TRBJ2-7
size: few
D: TRBD2
V: TRBV9
CDR3: CASSVGATSGSQYF
DNA: TGTGCCAGCAGCGTAGGAGCGACTAGCGGGAGCCAGTACTTC

J: TRBJ2-5
size: once
D: TRBD1
V: TRBV6-5
CDR3: CASSYSQGAPQETQYF
DNA: TGTGCCAGCAGTTACTCACAGGGGGCTCCCCAAGAGACCCAGTACTTC

J: TRBJ1-1
size: .
D: TRBD1
V: TRBV4-3
CDR3: CASSHIQGNKSEAFF
DNA: TGCGCCAGCAGCCATATACAGGGGAACAAATCTGAAGCTTTCTTT

J: TRBJ2-7
size: .
D: .
V: TRBV5-1
CDR3: CASSLEQGSYSYEQYF
DNA: TGCGCCAGCAGCTTGGAGCAGGGATCATACTCCTACGAGCAGTACTTC

J: TRBJ2-1
size: .
D: TRBD1
V: TRBV4-1
CDR3: CASSQRDRGVNNEQFF
DNA: TGCGCCAGCAGCCAGAGGGACAGGGGAGTAAACAATGAGCAGTTCTTC

J: TRBJ2-1
size: .
D: .
V: TRBV5-1
CDR3: CASSVGQNNEQFF
DNA: TGCGCCAGCAGCGTGGGACAAAACAATGAGCAGTTCTTC

J: TRBJ2-2
size: .
D: .
V: TRBV27
CDR3: CASTNRAGAFDTGELFF
DNA: TGTGCCAGCACCAACAGGGCGGGGGCTTTCGACACCGGGGAGCTGTTTTTT

J: TRBJ2-7
size: .
D: TRBD2
V: TRBV29-1
CDR3: CSVARDYPYEQYF
DNA: TGCAGCGTCGCACGGGACTACCCCTACGAGCAGTACTTC

J: TRBJ2-7
size: .
D: TRBD1
V: TRBV5-6
CDR3: CASSLGAGGYEQYF
DNA: TGTGCCAGCAGCTTGGGGGCAGGGGGCTACGAGCAGTACTTC

J: TRBJ2-2
size: .
D: .
V: TRBV5-4
CDR3: CASSLGGLDTGELFF
DNA: TGTGCCAGCAGCTTGGGCGGGTTGGACACCGGGGAGCTGTTTTTT

J: TRBJ2-7
size: .
D: TRBD1
V: TRBV6-5
CDR3: CASSPGTDYEQYF
DNA: TGTGCCAGCAGTCCTGGGACAGACTACGAGCAGTACTTC

J: TRBJ2-3
size: .
D: .
V: TRBV7-8
CDR3: CASSLGPGAQYF
DNA: TGTGCCAGCAGCTTGGGCCCAGGGGCGCAGTATTTT

J: TRBJ2-1
size: .
D: .
V: TRBV9
CDR3: CASSPGVGGVDEQFF
DNA: TGTGCCAGCAGCCCCGGGGTAGGGGGAGTAGATGAGCAGTTCTTC

J: TRBJ2-1
size: .
D: .
V: TRBV7-6
CDR3: CASSSLTFPDEQFF
DNA: TGTGCCAGCAGCTCCTTGACTTTCCCTGATGAGCAGTTCTTC

J: TRBJ1-2
size: few
D: .
V: TRBV28
CDR3: CASSSGSFNYGYTF
DNA: TGTGCCAGCAGCTCGGGGTCCTTTAACTATGGCTACACCTTC

J: TRBJ1-2
size: .
D: .
V: TRBV2
CDR3: CASTRGGTNYGYTF
DNA: TGTGCCAGCACCAGAGGGGGAACCAACTATGGCTACACCTTC

J: TRBJ2-3
size: .
D: .
V: TRBV7-9
CDR3: CASSSTSLHRDTQYF
DNA: TGTGCCAGCAGCTCGACTTCATTACATCGGGATACGCAGTATTTT

J: TRBJ2-1
size: once
D: .
V: TRBV7-3
CDR3: CASSSSLVSEQFF
DNA: TGTGCCAGCAGCTCCTCACTAGTTTCTGAGCAGTTCTTC

J: TRBJ2-3
size: .
D: TRBD1
V: TRBV29-1
CDR3: CSVQGAGGTDTQYF
DNA: TGCAGCGTACAGGGGGCAGGAGGCACAGATACGCAGTATTTT

J: TRBJ1-2
size: .
D: .
V: TRBV19
CDR3: CASSIEPGQNYGYTF
DNA: TGTGCCAGTAGTATAGAGCCTGGGCAGAACTATGGCTACACCTTC

J: TRBJ2-3
size: .
D: TRBD2
V: TRBV7-3
CDR3: CASSLTGSGRTDTQYF
DNA: TGTGCCAGCAGCTTAACAGGGAGCGGGAGAACAGATACGCAGTATTTT

J: TRBJ2-1
size: .
D: .
V: TRBV4-1
CDR3: CASSEGAQRVYNGQFF
DNA: TGCGCCAGCAGCGAGGGGGCCCAGCGGGTCTACAATGGGCAGTTCTTC

J: TRBJ2-1
size: once
D: TRBD2
V: TRBV5-1
CDR3: CASRNLAGGYNEQFF
DNA: TGCGCCAGCCGAAACCTAGCGGGAGGGTACAATGAGCAGTTCTTC

J: TRBJ1-5
size: .
D: .
V: TRBV6-4
CDR3: CASSVSVGNQPQHF
DNA: TGTGCCAGCAGCGTCAGTGTGGGCAATCAGCCCCAGCATTTT

J: TRBJ2-7
size: few
D: .
V: TRBV30
CDR3: CAWSVPGITYEQYF
DNA: TGTGCCTGGAGTGTACCGGGGATTACCTACGAGCAGTACTTC

J: TRBJ2-7
size: .
D: TRBD2
V: TRBV6-5
CDR3: CASKSGGASYEQYF
DNA: TGTGCCAGCAAGAGCGGGGGGGCGTCCTACGAGCAGTACTTC

J: TRBJ1-5
size: .
D: .
V: TRBV28
CDR3: CASSFGSNQPQHF
DNA: TGTGCCAGCAGTTTCGGGAGCAATCAGCCCCAGCATTTT

J: TRBJ1-1
size: .
D: TRBD1
V: TRBV5-1
CDR3: CASSLPRTGGADTEAFF
DNA: TGCGCCAGCAGCCTCCCCAGGACAGGTGGGGCTGACACTGAAGCTTTCTTT

J: TRBJ1-2
size: .
D: .
V: TRBV28
CDR3: CASSSRYGYTF
DNA: TGTGCCAGCAGTTCGCGGTATGGCTACACCTTC

J: TRBJ2-1
size: few
D: .
V: TRBV4-3
CDR3: CASSQAPTGGGEQFF
DNA: TGCGCCAGCAGCCAAGCCCCTACAGGGGGGGGTGAGCAGTTCTTC

J: TRBJ2-1
size: .
D: .
V: TRBV4-3
CDR3: CASSLHRDEQFF
DNA: TGCGCCAGCAGCCTCCACAGGGATGAGCAGTTCTTC

J: TRBJ2-1
size: .
D: TRBD2
V: TRBV30
CDR3: CAWSSGGAREQFF
DNA: TGTGCCTGGAGTAGCGGGGGGGCTCGTGAGCAGTTCTTC

J: TRBJ1-4
size: .
D: .
V: TRBV11-2
CDR3: CASSAGRATNEKLFF
DNA: TGTGCCAGCAGTGCCGGGAGAGCAACTAATGAAAAACTGTTTTTT

J: TRBJ2-7
size: .
D: TRBD2
V: TRBV4-2
CDR3: CASSQSGSRSYEQYF
DNA: TGTGCCAGCAGCCAAAGCGGGAGTAGGTCCTACGAGCAGTACTTC

J: TRBJ2-6
size: .
D: .
V: TRBV6-1
CDR3: CASSLDISGANVLTF
DNA: TGTGCCAGCAGTTTGGACATCTCTGGGGCCAACGTCCTGACTTTC

J: TRBJ2-3
size: few
D: TRBD2
V: TRBV7-6
CDR3: CASSLEWASGKDTQYF
DNA: TGTGCCAGCAGCTTAGAGTGGGCTAGCGGGAAGGATACGCAGTATTTT

J: TRBJ1-5
size: .
D: .
V: TRBV7-9
CDR3: CASSYQGGSNQPQHF
DNA: TGTGCCAGCAGCTACCAAGGGGGTAGCAATCAGCCCCAGCATTTT

J: TRBJ2-1
size: .
D: TRBD1
V: TRBV29-1
CDR3: CSVQPSTGGYNEQFF
DNA: TGCAGCGTTCAACCCTCGACAGGGGGCTACAATGAGCAGTTCTTC